This entry describes one T cell receptor (beta chain). Its antigen specificity is not known. Base qualities were left out, and no much larger clone turns up one base away. The data derive from a study of siplizumab effects on memory and regulatory T cells (dated by TCRdb to the late 2010s). Turning to the overall study: The study examined how the anti-CD2 antibody siplizumab affects alloreactive T-cell subsets in allogeneic mixed lymphocyte reactions built from human PBMCs. Overall study results and their limits: In reactions with siplizumab, an average of 68.8% of mappable alloreactive CD4+ clones were Treg-derived, compared with 25% to 30% in control reactions. Because sequences below about 10^-5 frequency were poorly captured, only a minor fraction of alloreactive clones could be mapped to unstimulated subsets. Unstimulated naive T cells appeared to be more diverse than memory T cells, and naive cells seemed to make a substantial contribution to the alloresponse. Whether proliferating Tregs from siplizumab cultures actually had suppressive function was not functionally confirmed. Roughly 75-95% of proliferating CD4+ or CD8+ clones could not be assigned a naive or memory phenotype. The cumulative frequency of alloreactive sequences that could be traced back to unstimulated CD4+ memory T cells was significantly reduced by siplizumab.

Trimming takes 4 bases from V and 1 base from J, and the germline ends sit 8 bases apart. The CDR3 numbers 14 residues from cysteine through phenylalanine. The retained sequence is limited to the CDR3, 42 bases, with the frame set at the first base. According to the germline V gene, CDR1 reads SGHRS and CDR2 reads YFSETQ. Sorted unstimulated T cells and proliferating T cells recovered from mixed lymphocyte reactions underwent TCRbeta CDR3 sequencing. Fresh whole blood from fewer than 11 HLA-typed healthy donors was used to isolate PBMCs. To map where alloreactive clones came from, CD4+ non-regulatory T cells in the unstimulated state were FACS-sorted. The library was produced with the immunoSEQ multiplex PCR assay. Each sample had 10^5 or so TCR templates assayed by the deep sequencing platform. Genomic DNA extracted from sorted T cells was used for TCRbeta CDR3 sequencing. As for how the authors treated the data: Clonal analysis of TCRbeta CDR3 data was done in the R programming language. Alloreactive CD4+ and CD8+ clones were identified by comparing unstimulated samples to CFSE-low samples taken after the reaction. Alloreactive CD4+ clones were assigned to regulatory or non-regulatory origin by matching sequences to sorted unstimulated Treg and non-Treg repertoires. What TCRdb holds here is the immuneACCESS table cut down to in-frame rearrangements. Part of the clones is not present; checked against another copy, under half of the missing clones reflect an unresolved V gene, and the others are unexplained. V, J and clone size are those of that table, while D and trimming were read from the DNA. The sample contains about 94,000 clones, 94% of them found a single time. Roughly 0.3% of the sample comes from the top ten.

The material sequenced was non-Treg CD4+ T cells sorted from blood. The cell subset or site label, as the study defines it: FACS-sorted unstimulated CD4+ non-regulatory T cells. The source of this sequence is a human donor in good health. Here the chain combines TRBV5-1 and TRBJ2-2; too little of a D gene remains to name it. The nucleotides read TGCGCCAGCAGCCCGGACGGGAACACCGGGGAGCTGTTTTTT. It specifies CASSPDGNTGELFF.